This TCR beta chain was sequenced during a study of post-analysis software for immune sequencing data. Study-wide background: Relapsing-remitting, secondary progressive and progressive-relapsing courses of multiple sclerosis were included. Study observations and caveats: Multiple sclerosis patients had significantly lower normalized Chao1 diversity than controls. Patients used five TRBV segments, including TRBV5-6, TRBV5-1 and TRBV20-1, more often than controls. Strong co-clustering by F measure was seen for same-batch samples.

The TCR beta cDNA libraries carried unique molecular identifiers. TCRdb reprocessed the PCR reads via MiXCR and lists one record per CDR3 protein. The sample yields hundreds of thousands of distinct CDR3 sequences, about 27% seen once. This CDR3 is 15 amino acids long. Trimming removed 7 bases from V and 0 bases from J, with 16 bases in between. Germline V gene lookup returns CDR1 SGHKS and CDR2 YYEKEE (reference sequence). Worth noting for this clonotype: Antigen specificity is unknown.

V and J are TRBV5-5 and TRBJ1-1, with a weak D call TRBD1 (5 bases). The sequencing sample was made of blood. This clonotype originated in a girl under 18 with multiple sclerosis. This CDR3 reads CASHPRGNLNTEAFF. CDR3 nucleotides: TGTGCCAGCCACCCGCGGGGGAACCTGAACACTGAAGCTTTCTTT.